The 8 T cell receptor beta chains reported below all come from one sample, sequenced in a study of Graves' ophthalmopathy and Graves' hyperthyroidism. RNA transcripts were the template, and TCR beta CDR3 regions were amplified from them. RT-PCR was first run with HTBI primers, then multiplex PCR in a second round. TCRdb analysed the multiplex PCR reads with MiXCR anew, one entry per CDR3 protein. The sample has over 45,000 distinct CDR3 sequences, around 50% seen once. Sequencing was carried out using peripheral blood. Receptor source: an adult man with Graves' ophthalmopathy.

The CDR3 DNA reads as TGCAGTGCTAGTGGCCTCGGGCTAGCGCGGGGCTACGAGCAGTACTTC. It translates to CSASGLGLARGYEQYF. The chain uses TRBV20-1 and TRBJ2-7; TRBD2 is a possible D gene (6 bases). Germline CDR1 and CDR2: DFQATT and SNEGSKA (reference sequence). V gave up 3 bases and J gave up 3 bases, with 21 bases separating them. The CDR3 is 16 amino acids.

This clonotype is deemed medium-sized. This chain joins TRBV20-1 and TRBJ1-2; no definite D call. The CDR3 is 13 residues long. CDR1 DFQATT and CDR2 SNEGSKA come from the germline V gene (reference sequence). Trimming removed 4 bases at V and 0 bases at J, with 9 bases between. CDR3 in DNA: TGCAGTGCTATGGAGGGTGCTAACTATGGCTACACCTTC. Encoded protein: CSAMEGANYGYTF.

This clonotype was counted ten times or more. Mismatch with germline at one junction end may stem from a read error. This chain links TRBV3-1 with TRBJ1-2; D is undetermined. Germline V gene sequence: CDR1 LGHDT, CDR2 YNNKEL (reference sequence). This CDR3 is 14 amino acids long. DNA of the CDR3: TGTGCCAGCACCCGCGGCGGGCAGAACTACGGCTACACCTTC. Its protein is CASTRGGQNYGYTF.

As for this clonotype: Just one base apart from a much larger clone, this may be a read error. This CDR3 fails to terminate in the conserved phenylalanine or tryptophan, so it likely reflects a read error. The V and J genes are TRBV3-1 and TRBJ1-5; 7 nucleotides align to TRBD1. The CDR3 covers 14 residues. V gave up 4 bases and J gave up 6 bases; unmatched junction bases: 6. From germline, CDR1 is LGHDT and CDR2 YNNKEL (reference sequence). The DNA of the CDR3 is TGTGCCAGCAGCCCCCTACCAGGGGGTCAGCCCCAGCATTTA. Residues: CASSPLPGGQPQHL.

This clonotype was counted many times. The chain has TRBV3-1 and TRBJ1-1, with D possibly being TRBD1 (5 bases). V was clipped by 7 bases and J by 1 base, with 10 bases between them. The germline V gene encodes CDR1 LGHDT and CDR2 YNNKEL (reference sequence). The CDR3 runs 13 residues. The CDR3 sequence is CASTPRENTEAFF. In nucleotides, the CDR3 is TGTGCCAGCACCCCCAGGGAGAACACTGAAGCTTTCTTT. The full variable domain, completed using reference TRBV3-1 and TRBJ1-1, is DTAVSQTPKYLVTQMGNDKSIKCEQNLGHDTMYWYKQDSKKFLKIMFSYNNKELIINETVPNRFSPKSPDKAHLNLHINSLELGDSAVYFCASTPRENTEAFFGQGTRLTVV.

This clonotype is judged medium-sized. V is TRBV20-1 and J is TRBJ1-5, with 8 bases lining up with TRBD1. Germline values: CDR1 DFQATT, CDR2 SNEGSKA (reference sequence). V was clipped by 3 bases and J by 4 bases; unmatched bases: 20. The CDR3 extends over 19 amino acids. The CDR3 loop is CSASGLSRRGRFCNQPQHF. For the CDR3, the DNA is TGCAGTGCTAGCGGTTTGTCACGCAGGGGGCGATTTTGTAATCAGCCCCAGCATTTT.

This clonotype was counted a single time. The gene calls are TRBV6-1 and TRBJ2-1; D uncertain. Germline V CDR1 and CDR2: MNHNS, SASEGT. Trimming removed 7 bases at V and 7 bases at J, with 11 bases between. CDR3 length: 12 residues. Here the CDR3 DNA reads TGTGCCAGCACAAGTTGGGTGAATGAGCAGTTCTTC. It translates to CASTSWVNEQFF.

This clonotype came up many times. The chain links TRBV12-3 or TRBV12-4 to TRBJ1-6, with 11 bases lining up with TRBD1. The CDR3 is 14 amino acids. Trimming cost V 3 bases and J 9 bases; bases outside gene matches: 1. The CDR3 is CASSFGTGGSPLHF. Here the CDR3 DNA reads TGTGCCAGCAGTTTTGGGACAGGGGGTTCACCCCTCCACTTT.